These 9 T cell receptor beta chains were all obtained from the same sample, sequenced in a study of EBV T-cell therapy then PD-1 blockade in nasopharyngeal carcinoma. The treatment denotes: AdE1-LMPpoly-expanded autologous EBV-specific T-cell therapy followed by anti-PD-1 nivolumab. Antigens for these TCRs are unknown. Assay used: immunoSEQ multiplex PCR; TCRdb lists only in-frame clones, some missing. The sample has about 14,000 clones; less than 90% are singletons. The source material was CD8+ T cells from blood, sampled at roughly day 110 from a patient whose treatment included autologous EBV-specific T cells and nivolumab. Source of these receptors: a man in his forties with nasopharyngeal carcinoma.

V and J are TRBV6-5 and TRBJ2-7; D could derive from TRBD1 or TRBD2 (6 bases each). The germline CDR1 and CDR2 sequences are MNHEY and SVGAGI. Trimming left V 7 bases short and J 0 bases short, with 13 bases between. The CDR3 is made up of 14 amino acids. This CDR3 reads CASTPGGLSYEQYF. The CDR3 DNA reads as TGTGCCAGCACCCCCGGGGGCCTCTCCTACGAGCAGTACTTC.

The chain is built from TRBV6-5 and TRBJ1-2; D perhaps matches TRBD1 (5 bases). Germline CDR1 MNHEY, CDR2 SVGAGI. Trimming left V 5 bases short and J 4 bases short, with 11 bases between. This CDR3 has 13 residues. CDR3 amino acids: CASSPGESYGYTF. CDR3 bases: TGTGCCAGCAGTCCGGGGGAGTCCTATGGCTACACCTTC.

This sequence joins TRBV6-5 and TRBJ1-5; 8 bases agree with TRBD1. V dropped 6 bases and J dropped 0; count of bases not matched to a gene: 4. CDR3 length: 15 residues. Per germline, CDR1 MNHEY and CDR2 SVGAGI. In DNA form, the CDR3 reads TGTGCCAGCAGGCTGACAGGGGATAGCAATCAGCCCCAGCATTTT. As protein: CASRLTGDSNQPQHF.

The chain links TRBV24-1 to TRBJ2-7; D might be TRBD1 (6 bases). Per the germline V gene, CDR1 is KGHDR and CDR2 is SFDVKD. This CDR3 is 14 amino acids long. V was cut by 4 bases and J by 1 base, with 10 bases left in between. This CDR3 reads CATSEAGASYEQYF. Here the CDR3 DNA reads TGTGCCACCAGTGAGGCAGGGGCATCCTACGAGCAGTACTTC.

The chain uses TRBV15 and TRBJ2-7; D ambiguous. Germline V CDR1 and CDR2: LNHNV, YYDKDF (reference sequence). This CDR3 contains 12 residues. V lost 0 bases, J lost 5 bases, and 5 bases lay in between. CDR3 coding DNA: TGTGCCACCAGCAGAGATTGGGACGAGCAGTACTTC. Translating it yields CATSRDWDEQYF.

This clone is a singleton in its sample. CDR3 protein: CASSLLVPAHNEQFF. CDR3 coding DNA: TGTGCCAGCAGTTTATTGGTGCCAGCTCACAATGAGCAGTTCTTC. The rearrangement joins TRBV27 to TRBJ2-1; D unresolved. This CDR3 has 15 residues. Germline loops: CDR1 MNHEY, CDR2 SMNVEV (reference sequence). Trimming stripped 1 base from V and 5 bases from J, with 12 bases between.

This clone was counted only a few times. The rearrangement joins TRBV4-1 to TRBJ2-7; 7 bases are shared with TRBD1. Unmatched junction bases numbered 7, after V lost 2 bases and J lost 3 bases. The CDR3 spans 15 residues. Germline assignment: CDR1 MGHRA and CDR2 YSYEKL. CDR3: CASSQPGQANYEQYF. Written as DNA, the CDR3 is TGCGCCAGCAGCCAACCCGGACAGGCCAACTACGAGCAGTACTTC.

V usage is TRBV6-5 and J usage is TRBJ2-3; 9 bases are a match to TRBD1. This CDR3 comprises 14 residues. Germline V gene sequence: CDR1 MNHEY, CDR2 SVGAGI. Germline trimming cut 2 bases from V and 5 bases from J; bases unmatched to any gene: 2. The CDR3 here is CASSYGTGIDTQYF. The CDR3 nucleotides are TGTGCCAGCAGTTACGGGACAGGGATAGATACGCAGTATTTT.

In nucleotides, the CDR3 is TGTGCCAGCAGCCATCGGACAGGCCCAACTAATGAAAAACTGTTTTTT. Its protein product is CASSHRTGPTNEKLFF. The chain is built from TRBV7-6 and TRBJ1-4; 7 bases fit TRBD1. The CDR3 consists of 16 residues. V lost 5 bases to trimming and J lost 0 bases; unmatched junction nucleotides: 6. CDR1 and CDR2 from the germline V gene are SGHVS and FNYEAQ.